This passage covers 30 T cell receptor beta chains from one sample sequenced in a study of blood T cells in healthy people across ages. The use of a sample-barcoded 5' primer and a J-beta primer mix characterized a second PCR of roughly 6 to 11 cycles. Each CDR3 protein is one row after TCRdb ran MiXCR on the 5' RACE reads. Of around 850,000 distinct CDR3 sequences listed, about 37% are singletons. Sequencing input: blood. The receptors shown here come from a young man in good health.

The genes are TRBV7-3 and TRBJ2-1, with unresolved D. There are 17 residues in the CDR3. V was pared by 0 bases and J by 2 bases, with 14 bases between. Looked up from germline, CDR1 is SGHTA and CDR2 is FQGTGA. The CDR3 region is CASSLTTGLRTYNEQFF. CDR3 DNA sequence: TGTGCCAGCAGCTTAACGACGGGCTTACGAACCTACAATGAGCAGTTCTTC.

The V and J genes are TRBV5-5 and TRBJ2-4; D possibly corresponds to TRBD2 (7 bases). The CDR3 totals 16 residues. The V end was cut by 0 bases, the J end by 1 base, with 11 bases between. The germline gives CDR1 SGHKS, CDR2 YYEKEE (reference sequence). The CDR3 nucleotides are TGTGCCAGCAGCTTGGTCGGGGGGCGTGCCAAAAACATTCAGTACTTC. Protein product: CASSLVGGRAKNIQYF.

With regard to this clonotype: Just one base apart from a much larger clone, this may be a read error. The rearrangement links TRBV4-2 to TRBJ2-7; D might be TRBD2 (6 bases). The germline V and J ends were trimmed by 1 base and 6 bases, with 16 bases remaining between them. The CDR3 is 15 residues long. Germline V gene data show CDR1 as LGHNA and CDR2 as YNFKEQ. The CDR3 loop is CASSQVPGEVSEQYF. CDR3 nucleotides: TGTGCCAGCAGCCAAGTCCCTGGGGAGGTCAGCGAGCAGTACTTC.

Concerning this clonotype: This clone may be a read error of a much larger clone one base away. The chain joins TRBV10-3 to TRBJ2-7, with TRBD2 matching 8 bases. The J call is doubtful: the DNA matches TRBJ2-5 better. The CDR3 has 14 residues. Germline V gene data show CDR1 as ENHRY and CDR2 as SYGVKD. The CDR3 protein is CATMDSGASRTQYF. Written as DNA, the CDR3 is TGTGCCACCATGGATAGCGGGGCGTCTAGGACCCAGTACTTC.

In its sample, this clonotype was seen a few times. The rearrangement links TRBV29-1 to TRBJ2-6; maybe TRBD1 (5 bases). V was cut by 6 bases and J by 0 bases, with 12 bases left in between. The CDR3 is made up of 15 amino acids. Germline V gene sequence: CDR1 SQVTM, CDR2 ANQGSEA. CDR3 in amino acids: CSVMDTTSGANVLTF. CDR3 nucleotide sequence: TGCAGCGTGATGGACACCACCTCTGGGGCCAACGTCCTGACTTTC. The full variable domain, in which reference TRBV29-1 and TRBJ2-6 provide the parts outside the CDR3, is SAVISQKPSRDICQRGTSLTIQCQVDSQVTMMFWYRQQPGQSLTLIATANQGSEATYESGFVIDKFPISRPNLTFSTLTVSNMSPEDSSIYLCSVMDTTSGANVLTFGAGSRLTVL.

In this sample, this clonotype turned up a few times. This sequence joins TRBV4-3 and TRBJ1-1, with D unclear. V was pared by 4 bases and J by 2 bases, with 8 bases between. Germline lookup yields CDR1 LGHNA and CDR2 YSLEER. The CDR3 is 13 residues long. The CDR3: CASSRTFNTEAFF. As DNA, the CDR3 is TGCGCCAGCAGCCGGACCTTTAACACTGAAGCTTTCTTT.

V gene TRBV20-1 combines with J gene TRBJ1-1; D is perhaps TRBD1 (5 bases). Germline V gene data show CDR1 as DFQATT and CDR2 as SNEGSKA (reference sequence). This CDR3 has 15 residues. The V end was cut by 3 bases, the J end by 1 base, with 15 bases between. CDR3: CSARRRQTTNTEAFF. The CDR3 nucleotides are TGCAGTGCTAGGCGTCGACAGACCACGAACACTGAAGCTTTCTTT.

This clonotype was seen at least ten times. J is TRBJ1-6 and V is TRBV7-2, with a possible D match to TRBD1 (5 bases). V dropped 5 bases and J dropped 5 bases, with 16 bases sitting between them. The germline CDR1 and CDR2 sequences are SGHTA and FQGNSA. The CDR3 sequence is 16 residues long. The CDR3 region has the DNA TGTGCCAGCAGCACGCCCCAGGGAACGGATAATTCACCCCTCCACTTT. This codes for CASSTPQGTDNSPLHF.

This clonotype was observed a few times. The CDR3 bases are TGTGCCAGTAGTATAAGGGCCGAGAACACTGAAGCTTTCTTT. This gives the protein CASSIRAENTEAFF. This chain uses TRBV19 with TRBJ1-1; D gene uncertain. The germline CDR1 and CDR2 sequences are LNHDA and SQIVND (reference sequence). With 2 bases removed from V and 1 base from J, the gap between germline ends came to 8 bases. The CDR3 sequence is 14 residues long.

This clonotype was detected only a few times. The chain uses TRBV6-5 and TRBJ2-1, with TRBD1 identical over 8 bases. Trimming removed 0 bases from V and 3 bases from J; junction bases left unmatched: 4. Germline CDR1 and CDR2: MNHEY and SVGAGI. CDR3 length: 16 residues. In DNA, the CDR3 is TGTGCCAGCAGTTACTCCCCGGACAGGGACTACAATGAGCAGTTCTTC. Amino acids: CASSYSPDRDYNEQFF.

The CDR3 DNA is TGTGCCATCTCTGTCGAGCGGGTGGATGAGCAGTACTTC. Amino acids: CAISVERVDEQYF. The chain has TRBV10-3 and TRBJ2-7; possible D gene TRBD2, 6 bases. V lost 8 bases and J 7 bases, leaving 18 bases between the germline ends. CDR1 is ENHRY and CDR2 is SYGVKD in the germline V gene. This CDR3 is 13 amino acids long.

In regard to this clonotype: The junction does not match germline at one end; this may be a read error. The chain recombines TRBV5-6 with TRBJ1-5, with D possibly being TRBD1 (6 bases). This CDR3 has 15 amino acids. The V gene's germline CDR1 is SGHDT and CDR2 YYEEEE. The CDR3 loop reads CANSLARQGYQPQHF. CDR3 sequence (DNA): TGTGCCAACAGCTTGGCCCGCCAGGGGTATCAGCCCCAGCATTTT.

Note on this clonotype: This may be a read error: a much more frequent sequence differs by one nucleotide. This is likely a read error, given that the CDR3 carries no conserved phenylalanine or tryptophan at its end. The chain is built from TRBV12-3 or TRBV12-4 and TRBJ2-3; the D is unclear. Trimming cost V 7 bases and J 0 bases, with 14 bases left between them. CDR3 length: 15 amino acids. The CDR3 bases are TGTGCCAGCAAGGCCCAGGACCTTAGCACAGATACGCAGTATTCT. Protein sequence: CASKAQDLSTDTQYS.

The gene calls are TRBV2 and TRBJ1-1, with D hard to call. V gave up 2 bases and J gave up 8 bases, with 6 bases separating them. CDR1 is SNHLY and CDR2 is FYNNEI in the germline V gene. The CDR3 has 11 residues. CDR3 nucleotide sequence: TGTGCCAGCAGTGAATCGGGCGAAGCTTTCTTT. Protein product: CASSESGEAFF.

The table lists this clonotype with a few counts. This sequence joins TRBV10-2 and TRBJ2-4; 7 bases line up with TRBD2. The CDR3 has 13 residues. V dropped 5 bases and J dropped 7; count of bases not matched to a gene: 5. Germline-derived CDR1 and CDR2 are WSHSY and SAAADI. CDR3 bases: TGCGCCAGCAGTAGTAGGGAGGGGAACATTCAGTACTTC. Translation gives CASSSREGNIQYF.

V and J are TRBV12-3 or TRBV12-4 and TRBJ2-3, with D possibly matching TRBD1 (5 bases). The CDR3 covers 13 residues. Trimming removed 6 bases at V and 11 bases at J, with 18 bases between. CDR3 in amino acids: CASRQVAADVQYF. In nucleotides, the CDR3 is TGTGCCAGCAGACAGGTGGCAGCAGATGTGCAGTATTTT.

This clonotype came up many times. The rearrangement links TRBV12-3 or TRBV12-4 to TRBJ2-3; no firm D call. Trimming shortened V by 5 bases and J by 6 bases, and 12 bases separated the two germline ends. CDR3 size: 13 residues. The CDR3 DNA reads TGTGCCAGCAGTGTTACCGTGGCGGATACGCAGTATTTT. As protein: CASSVTVADTQYF.

The chain joins TRBV27 to TRBJ2-7; D possibly matches TRBD1 or TRBD2 (6 bases each). The V gene's germline CDR1 is MNHEY and CDR2 SMNVEV (reference sequence). V shed 0 bases and J shed 1 base, with 13 bases lying between them. There are 16 residues in the CDR3. CDR3 sequence: CASSLSGGRLSYEQYV. The CDR3 DNA is TGTGCCAGCAGTTTATCGGGGGGCAGGCTATCCTACGAGCAGTACGTC.

This sequence joins TRBV30 and TRBJ1-1; no firm D call. V gave up 2 bases and J gave up 3 bases, with 10 bases separating them. The CDR3 spans 13 residues. The V gene's germline CDR1 is GTSNPN and CDR2 SVGIG (reference sequence). CDR3 sequence: CAWSLEGYTEAFF. CDR3 nucleotide sequence: TGTGCCTGGAGTCTAGAGGGTTACACTGAAGCTTTCTTT.

This clonotype occurred a few times. The J gene is TRBJ1-2, the V gene TRBV12-3 or TRBV12-4; possibly TRBD1 for D (6 bases). The V gene lost 4 bases and the J gene lost 6 bases, with 18 bases spanning the gap. The CDR3 is 15 amino acids. This CDR3 is CASSSGGASSHGYTF. For the CDR3, the DNA is TGTGCCAGCAGTTCGGGGGGGGCTTCCTCCCATGGCTACACCTTC.

This clonotype was seen only a few times. This sequence joins TRBV6-5 and TRBJ2-2; TRBD2 matches 9 bases. The CDR3 loop spans 16 amino acids. Per the germline V gene, CDR1 is MNHEY and CDR2 is SVGAGI. Germline trimming cut 5 bases from V and 1 base from J; bases unmatched to any gene: 5. The CDR3 coding sequence is TGTGCCAGCAGTCCCTTTAGCGGGGGGAACACCGGGGAGCTGTTTTTT. Residues: CASSPFSGGNTGELFF.

Only a few counts were recorded for this clonotype. The chain uses TRBV29-1 and TRBJ2-1; 7 bases are a match to TRBD1. V trimming: 5 bases; J trimming: 3 bases; junction bases outside the gene matches: 7. Germline V CDR1 and CDR2: SQVTM, ANQGSEA. The CDR3 is 14 residues long. CDR3 residues: CSVRLDRLYNEQFF. CDR3 sequence (DNA): TGCAGCGTTCGGCTGGACAGGCTCTACAATGAGCAGTTCTTC.

Only a few counts were recorded for this clonotype. The chain has TRBV5-1 and TRBJ2-5; D is uncertain. The CDR3 is 13 amino acids. Germline-derived CDR1 and CDR2 are SGHRS and YFSETQ. The ends were cut back, 1 base at V and 11 bases at J, with 15 bases in the middle. The CDR3 nucleotides are TGCGCCAGCAGCTTGAGGGTCGCTGATGAGCAGTACTTC. Its translation is CASSLRVADEQYF.

The CDR3 DNA reads as TGTGCCAGCAGTTACTCTAGCGGAAGCTCCTACGAGCAGTACTTC. Translated, it gives CASSYSSGSSYEQYF. This sequence joins TRBV6-5 and TRBJ2-7; a weak D match, TRBD2 (6 bases). Germline V lookup: CDR1 MNHEY, CDR2 SVGAGI. CDR3 length: 15 amino acids. Trimming stripped 0 bases from V and 0 bases from J, with 9 bases between.

The J gene is TRBJ1-4, the V gene TRBV5-1; D is perhaps TRBD1 (5 bases). The CDR3 runs to 14 residues. Germline assignment: CDR1 SGHRS and CDR2 YFSETQ. Deletions cut 0 bases from V and 8 bases from J, with 11 bases between. CDR3 DNA: TGCGCCAGCAGCTTGGGTGGGACGGAAGAAAAACTGTTTTTT. This encodes CASSLGGTEEKLFF.

This clonotype has at least ten counts. This chain joins TRBV5-5 and TRBJ2-7, with 10 bases fitting TRBD2. The CDR3 is 15 residues long. V dropped 0 bases and J dropped 0; count of bases not matched to a gene: 0. The V gene's germline CDR1 is SGHKS and CDR2 YYEKEE (reference sequence). DNA for the CDR3: TGTGCCAGCAGCTTGGCTAGCGGGGGCTCCTACGAGCAGTACTTC. Translated: CASSLASGGSYEQYF.

The gene calls are TRBV23-1 and TRBJ2-1; D uncertain. TRBV23-1 is marked as an open reading frame, function uncertain. Trimming cost V 4 bases and J 5 bases, with 18 bases left between them. The CDR3 loop spans 16 amino acids. The CDR3 nucleotides are TGCGCCAGCAGTCTCAATACAAGCAACCAAAACAATGAGCAGTTCTTC. The encoded protein is CASSLNTSNQNNEQFF.

This clonotype has more than one count but fewer than ten. The V and J genes are TRBV7-2 and TRBJ1-2; D gene uncertain. This CDR3 comprises 16 residues. V lost 2 bases, J lost 2 bases, and 15 bases lay in between. Germline V gene lookup returns CDR1 SGHTA and CDR2 FQGNSA. CDR3 DNA sequence: TGTGCCAGCAGCTTATCACAAGGACGGGGAAACTATGGCTACACCTTC. Translated, it gives CASSLSQGRGNYGYTF.

The chain uses TRBV6-6 and TRBJ2-1; 7 bases are a match to TRBD1. Germline lookup yields CDR1 MNHNY and CDR2 SVGAGI (reference sequence). The CDR3 consists of 16 residues. The J segment lost 7 bases and the V segment lost 5 bases, leaving 14 bases of the junction unmatched. CDR3 coding DNA: TGTGCCAGCAGTCCTGCAGGGGGTATAGTAGTGAATGAGCAGTTCTTC. Its translation: CASSPAGGIVVNEQFF.

This rearrangement joins TRBV27 to TRBJ2-1, with TRBD2 identical over 9 bases. V was clipped by 3 bases and J by 9 bases; unmatched bases: 9. Germline V gene data show CDR1 as MNHEY and CDR2 as SMNVEV (reference sequence). The CDR3 loop spans 15 amino acids. This CDR3 reads CASSFRIAGAGEQFF. CDR3 in DNA: TGTGCCAGCAGTTTCAGGATAGCGGGAGCGGGTGAGCAGTTCTTC.